Listed here are 18 T cell receptor beta chains from one sample, sequenced in a study of T cell responses to AZD1222 COVID-19 vaccine. Some clones are missing from TCRdb's copy, which holds only in-frame ones; the method was immunoSEQ multiplex PCR. The data contain roughly 140,000 clones, roughly 93% of them singletons. The material was peripheral blood, obtained 28 days after the second AZD1222 dose. The receptors were sampled from an adult who received the AZD1222 COVID-19 vaccine.

V is TRBV19 and J is TRBJ1-6, with D possibly matching TRBD1 (6 bases). The CDR3 sequence is 15 residues long. Germline-derived CDR1 and CDR2 are LNHDA and SQIVND (reference sequence). Trimming removed 3 bases at V and 8 bases at J, with 14 bases between. The CDR3 spells CASSIDRAGDSPLHF. CDR3 sequence (DNA): TGTGCCAGTAGTATTGACCGGGCAGGGGATTCACCCCTCCACTTT.

This clone has just one count. The CDR3 is CASSSRIKETQYF. The CDR3 bases are TGTGCCAGCAGCTCTAGAATCAAAGAGACCCAGTACTTC. This rearrangement joins TRBV3-1 (or the pseudogene TRBV3-2) to TRBJ2-5; D not resolved. Trimming removed 5 bases from V and 3 bases from J, with 10 bases in between. Per the germline V gene, CDR1 is LGHDT and CDR2 is YNNKEL (reference sequence). This CDR3 has 13 amino acids.

This chain uses TRBV5-1 with TRBJ2-2; no definite D call. From germline, CDR1 is SGHRS and CDR2 YFSETQ. The V and J ends lost 6 bases and 6 bases respectively, with 9 bases between them. The CDR3 has 12 amino acids. As DNA, the CDR3 is TGCGCCAGCAAGGAACTTTCCGGGGAGCTGTTTTTT. It yields the protein CASKELSGELFF.

This chain links TRBV9 with TRBJ1-2; no reliable D call. CDR1 and CDR2 from the germline V gene are SGDLS and YYNGEE. Trimming stripped 0 bases from V and 7 bases from J, with 10 bases between. The CDR3 is 13 amino acids. CDR3 loop: CASSVGGRLGYTF. The CDR3 nucleotides read TGTGCCAGCAGCGTAGGAGGGAGACTTGGCTACACCTTC.

The V and J genes are TRBV18 and TRBJ1-4, with D unresolved. Germline assignment: CDR1 KGHSH and CDR2 LQKENI. The CDR3 is 12 residues long. V lost 3 bases to trimming and J lost 6 bases, with 5 bases between them. The CDR3 nucleotides are TGTGCCAGCTCACCTAAGGATGAAAAACTGTTTTTT. It translates to CASSPKDEKLFF.

The V gene is TRBV19, the J gene TRBJ2-1; D is unresolved. V lost 3 bases and J lost 6, with 9 bases in between. The germline CDR1 and CDR2 sequences are LNHDA and SQIVND (reference sequence). The CDR3 spans 13 residues. As DNA, the CDR3 is TGTGCCAGTAGTATTAGGTTTCGCAATGAGCAGTTCTTC. It codes for CASSIRFRNEQFF. The full variable domain, its missing parts supplied by reference TRBV19 and TRBJ2-1, is DGGITQSPKYLFRKEGQNVTLSCEQNLNHDAMYWYRQDPGQGLRLIYYSQIVNDFQKGDIAEGYSVSREKKESFPLTVTSAQKNPTAFYLCASSIRFRNEQFFGPGTRLTVL.

The chain has TRBV5-1 and TRBJ1-2; no reliable D call. The CDR3 is 13 amino acids. Trimming removed 1 base at V and 13 bases at J, with 17 bases between. Looked up from germline, CDR1 is SGHRS and CDR2 is YFSETQ. CDR3 region: CASSLRLGDLTTF. As DNA, the CDR3 is TGCGCCAGCAGCTTGAGGCTAGGCGATCTGACCACCTTC.

The J gene is TRBJ1-3, the V gene TRBV10-3; D unresolved. V was clipped by 10 bases and J by 3 bases, with 16 bases between them. From germline, CDR1 is ENHRY and CDR2 SYGVKD. The CDR3 extends over 14 amino acids. CDR3 residues: CATLESLFGNTIYF. DNA of the CDR3: TGTGCCACCCTAGAGTCCTTGTTTGGAAACACCATATATTTT.

The V and J genes are TRBV18 and TRBJ1-2; D uncertain. The CDR3 totals 14 residues. Germline values: CDR1 KGHSH, CDR2 LQKENI. Trimming removed 4 bases at V and 1 base at J, with 10 bases between. CDR3 bases: TGTGCCAGCTCACTGCAGGCAGATAACTATGGCTACACCTTC. Translation gives CASSLQADNYGYTF.

The rearrangement links TRBV28 to TRBJ1-2; weak D call: TRBD1 (6 bases). The CDR3 contains 12 residues. CDR1 is MDHEN, CDR2 SYDVKM, per germline. The germline V and J ends were trimmed by 10 bases and 6 bases, with 15 bases remaining between them. CDR3 nucleotides: TGTGCCACCCAGCCCGGGGGCAATGGCTACACCTTC. Protein: CATQPGGNGYTF.

As DNA, the CDR3 is TGTGCCAGCAGCCAGGGGATCAATCAGCCCCAGCATTTT. Its protein product is CASSQGINQPQHF. This chain links TRBV6-5 with TRBJ1-5; a possible D gene is TRBD1 (6 bases). Trimming took off 6 bases at V and 3 bases at J, with 9 bases between the two ends. Germline loops: CDR1 MNHEY, CDR2 SVGAGI. The length of the CDR3 is 13 residues.

The chain recombines TRBV30 with TRBJ2-6; 7 bases match TRBD1. In germline, CDR1 is GTSNPN, CDR2 SVGIG (reference sequence). There are 15 residues in the CDR3. The CDR3: CAWDSSISGANVLTF. The CDR3 coding sequence is TGTGCTTGGGACAGTTCAATCTCTGGGGCCAACGTCCTGACTTTC.

This clone was observed a single time. V and J are TRBV5-8 and TRBJ1-4, with unresolved D. The CDR3 contains 16 residues. Trimming shortened V by 4 bases and J by 0 bases, and 13 bases separated the two germline ends. Germline CDR1 reads SGHTS; CDR2 reads YDEGEE. The CDR3 region is CASSLGLSATNEKLFF. CDR3 DNA sequence: TGTGCCAGCAGCCTAGGACTTTCCGCAACTAATGAAAAACTGTTTTTT.

This clone showed up just once. V usage is TRBV5-6 and J usage is TRBJ2-7; D is uncertain. V dropped 0 bases and J dropped 0 bases, with 13 bases sitting between them. Germline CDR1 reads SGHDT; CDR2 reads YYEEEE. The length of the CDR3 is 16 residues. The CDR3 here is CASSLEGYTSSYEQYF. CDR3 nucleotide sequence: TGTGCCAGCAGCTTGGAAGGCTACACCAGCTCCTACGAGCAGTACTTC.

This clone was detected once. The chain uses TRBV4-2 and TRBJ1-5, with D possibly being TRBD1 (6 bases). The CDR3 loop spans 15 amino acids. Per germline, CDR1 LGHNA and CDR2 YNFKEQ. Trimming pared 4 bases from V and 4 bases from J, leaving 14 bases between. The CDR3 nucleotides are TGTGCCAGCAGCCCACGGACAGCTAAGAATCAGCCCCAGCATTTT. Protein product: CASSPRTAKNQPQHF.

The genes are TRBV5-1 and TRBJ2-3, with a possible D match to TRBD2 (6 bases). Between the trimmed V and J ends, which lost 0 bases and 2 bases, there was a span of 13 bases. Germline V gene sequence: CDR1 SGHRS, CDR2 YFSETQ. There are 16 residues in the CDR3. As DNA, the CDR3 is TGCGCCAGCAGCTTGGTCGTCGGGGGAATCACAGATACGCAGTATTTT. As protein: CASSLVVGGITDTQYF.

This clone was counted a few times. The DNA of the CDR3 is TGTGCCAGCAGCTTTTCGGGGGATCAGCCCCAGCATTTT. Residues: CASSFSGDQPQHF. The chain uses TRBV11-2 and TRBJ1-5; the D gene is possibly TRBD1 (5 bases). The CDR3 covers 13 residues. CDR1 is SGHAT, CDR2 FQNNGV, per germline. With 3 bases removed from V and 5 bases from J, the gap between germline ends came to 8 bases.

The chain has TRBV5-4 and TRBJ2-6; D uncertain. V gave up 0 bases and J gave up 0 bases, with 4 bases separating them. Germline V gene sequence: CDR1 SGHNT, CDR2 YYREEE (reference sequence). The CDR3 length is 15 residues. The CDR3 is CASSLASSGANVLTF. The CDR3, as DNA: TGTGCCAGCAGCTTGGCAAGCTCTGGGGCCAACGTCCTGACTTTC.